The 11 T cell receptor beta chains below were found in one sample sequenced in a study of shared clonotypes between healthy human individuals. CD8 cells regarded as naive lacked CD45RO, were positively chosen for CCR7, and omitted terminally differentiated effector memory CD45RA+ cells. This table comes from immunoSEQ multiplex PCR, and its TCRdb copy is limited to in-frame clones, with some not included. The sample holds around 1,900,000 clones; over 85% are singletons and the top ten take roughly 1.7%. The sample taken for sequencing was naive CD8+ T cells from PBMCs. The receptors come from a man between 18 and 35 years old in good health. Some clones in this sample may be carry-over from other donors' samples.

The chain carries TRBV7-9 and TRBJ2-1, with D possibly TRBD2 on 5 matching bases. Trimming removed 3 bases from V and 8 bases from J, with 11 bases in between. This CDR3 is built from 13 residues. Germline V gene lookup returns CDR1 SEHNR and CDR2 FQNEAQ (reference sequence). In nucleotides, the CDR3 is TGTGCCAGCAGCTTCCGAGGGATCCATGAGCAGTTCTTC. As protein: CASSFRGIHEQFF.

The CDR3 here is CASSWADGTEAFF. The DNA for the CDR3 is TGTGCCAGCAGCTGGGCGGACGGGACTGAAGCTTTCTTT. The chain has TRBV7-9 and TRBJ1-1; D not resolved. Trimming took 4 bases from V and 5 from J, leaving 11 bases between them. The CDR3 has 13 residues. Germline V lookup: CDR1 SEHNR, CDR2 FQNEAQ (reference sequence).

The chain combines TRBV7-6 with TRBJ2-7; TRBD2 aligns across 7 bases. The CDR3 has 14 residues. Germline loops: CDR1 SGHVS, CDR2 FNYEAQ. The V segment lost 2 bases and the J segment 0 bases; nucleotides outside the gene matches: 1. The CDR3 region has the DNA TGTGCCAGCAGCTTACCGGGGGGCTCCTACGAGCAGTACTTC. Residues: CASSLPGGSYEQYF.

This chain uses TRBV6-1 with TRBJ1-2, with a possible D match to TRBD1 (5 bases). The CDR3 spans 16 residues. The germline V and J ends were trimmed by 1 base and 5 bases, with 17 bases remaining between them. Germline loops: CDR1 MNHNS, CDR2 SASEGT. The CDR3 loop is CASSEEGAARLYGYTF. CDR3 coding DNA: TGTGCCAGCAGTGAAGAAGGGGCTGCTCGGCTTTATGGCTACACCTTC.

The CDR3 sequence: CASSLGLAGRYEQYF. DNA of the CDR3: TGTGCCAGTAGCCTGGGGCTAGCGGGCCGCTACGAGCAGTACTTC. The chain carries TRBV19 and TRBJ2-7; 8 bases line up with TRBD2. With 6 bases clipped from V and 3 bases from J, the junction kept 10 bases outside the gene matches. The CDR3 is 15 amino acids. Germline CDR1 LNHDA, CDR2 SQIVND (reference sequence).

V is TRBV11-1 and J is TRBJ2-3, with 10 nucleotides matching TRBD2. The CDR3 contains 13 residues. Germline V gene data show CDR1 as SGHAT and CDR2 as FQDESV (reference sequence). The V and J ends lost 6 bases and 9 bases, in that order; junction bases with no gene match: 6. DNA for the CDR3: TGTGCCAGCAGATGGGCTAGCGGGAGCACGCAGTATTTT. It is translated as CASRWASGSTQYF.

This chain joins TRBV2 and TRBJ2-1; 9 nucleotides match TRBD2. The CDR3 sequence is 16 residues long. Germline V gene sequence: CDR1 SNHLY, CDR2 FYNNEI. J gave up 1 base and V 6 bases, and 7 bases lay outside the gene matches. The CDR3 region has the DNA TGTGCCAGCAGGCCTATAGCGGGAGCGTCCTACAATGAGCAGTTCTTC. Its protein is CASRPIAGASYNEQFF.

The chain links TRBV9 to TRBJ2-7; a possible D gene is TRBD2 (6 bases). The V end was cut by 3 bases, the J end by 7 bases, with 23 bases between. Germline V gene sequence: CDR1 SGDLS, CDR2 YYNGEE. The CDR3 is 16 residues long. The CDR3 bases are TGTGCCAGCAGCGCCGCCCCCGGGGTCGCGGCGGGGGAGCAGTACTTC. Translation: CASSAAPGVAAGEQYF.

V usage is TRBV28 and J usage is TRBJ2-1; D unclear. The germline V gene has CDR1 MDHEN and CDR2 SYDVKM. The V and J ends lost 6 bases and 5 bases respectively, with 17 bases between them. The CDR3 is 15 amino acids. The CDR3 loop is CASRTPMGSDNEQFF. DNA for the CDR3: TGTGCCAGCAGGACGCCCATGGGCTCAGACAATGAGCAGTTCTTC.

The chain recombines TRBV5-1 with TRBJ2-1; TRBD1 aligns across 8 bases. The CDR3 sequence is 15 residues long. The germline CDR1 and CDR2 sequences are SGHRS and YFSETQ. V gave up 4 bases and J gave up 10 bases; unmatched junction bases: 13. CDR3 amino acids: CASSPRTGFMGEQFF. The CDR3 region has the DNA TGCGCCAGCAGCCCACGGACAGGGTTCATGGGAGAGCAGTTCTTC.

CDR3 residues: CASTLASTDTQYF. The CDR3 coding sequence is TGTGCCAGTACCCTGGCCAGCACAGATACGCAGTATTTT. The V and J genes are TRBV19 and TRBJ2-3; unclear D gene. The germline V gene encodes CDR1 LNHDA and CDR2 SQIVND (reference sequence). The length of the CDR3 is 13 residues. Trimming removed 7 bases from V and 0 bases from J, with 8 bases in between.